The rows below give T cell receptor beta chains drawn from one sample of a study of glioma-infiltrating T cells after dendritic cell vaccination. This table comes from immunoSEQ multiplex PCR, and its TCRdb copy is limited to in-frame clones, with some not included. The table lists about 99,000 clones, roughly 80% of them singletons. The sample was blood, taken after dendritic cell vaccination. Source of these receptors: a human donor with glioblastoma. The conserved cysteine and the conserved F or W are not part of the CDR3 here.

>TRBV5-1|TRBJ2-2
ASRSGGTDTGELF
>TRBV6-7|TRBJ1-5
ASRETGASNQPQH
>TRBV30|TRBJ1-2
AWNTENYGYT
>TRBV10-2|TRBJ1-1
ASRRDRNTEAF
>TRBV18|TRBJ1-1
ASSSGTPPEAF
>TRBV5-1|TRBJ2-3
ASSSTDTQY
>TRBV10-3|TRBJ2-7
AISEGDRGRYEQY
>TRBV30|TRBJ2-1
ACLLAGDHNEQF
>TRBV4-1|TRBJ2-1
ASSRGPGTSGREVFGEQF
>TRBV27|TRBJ2-7
ASSSPHRGLYEQY
>TRBV5-1|TRBJ2-2
ASRTGLLPGELF
>TRBV6-1|TRBJ1-5
ASSEGQGNQPQH
>TRBV6-5|TRBJ2-1
ASSYSRTGGPNEQF
>TRBV30|TRBJ1-5
AWSPGLFKRPQH
>TRBV6-6|TRBJ1-5
ASSYSGRGQPQH
>TRBV27|TRBJ2-4
ASSRIGTGENIQY
>TRBV5-1|TRBJ2-5
ASSLPTIQTGQGASVLETQY
>TRBV5-1|TRBJ2-3
ASTGLAFTDTQY
>TRBV6-1|TRBJ1-1
ASSASGTLNTEAF
>TRBV9|TRBJ2-7
ASSATSGGSGEQY
>TRBV6-1|TRBJ2-3
ASSPSGADTQY
>TRBV5-1|TRBJ1-1
ASSLGTGGTEAF
>TRBV7-9|TRBJ1-4
ASSLARTENEKLF
>TRBV5-6|TRBJ2-2
ASSIYRDRGSGELF
>TRBV5-1|TRBJ2-7
ASRPGTSGSYEQY
>TRBV6-5|TRBJ1-1
ASSYSGGPEAF
>TRBV11-2|TRBJ1-1
ASSLEGTLYTEAF
>TRBV10-2|TRBJ2-1
ASSDRDSYNEQF
>TRBV28|TRBJ1-2
ASAIGTGLVRYGYT
>TRBV6-1|TRBJ2-2
ASRMAGFTGELF
>TRBV29-1|TRBJ2-7
SVTVTSYEQY
>TRBV19|TRBJ1-2
ASSIGDSYGYT
>TRBV11-1|TRBJ1-1
ASSSGTGFLSAEAF
>TRBV30|TRBJ2-3
AWRYGGYTDTQY
>TRBV9|TRBJ2-3
ASSVEAGRFSTDTQY
>TRBV6-5|TRBJ2-3
ASSYGQGTGDTQY
>TRBV7-2|TRBJ2-7
ASTRSGGSSYEQY
>TRBV10-3|TRBJ2-3
AISEGGAGVSDTQY
>TRBV19|TRBJ1-4
ASSMSGTGYSTNEKLF
>TRBV5-1|TRBJ1-1
ASRGTGGLNTEAF
>TRBV28|TRBJ2-7
ASSSGYPYEQY
>TRBV6-5|TRBJ2-7
ASSYDLAGVYEQY
>TRBV7-7|TRBJ2-2
ASSLALNTGELF
>TRBV7-9|TRBJ1-1
ASTKTPNTEAF
>TRBV19|TRBJ1-6
ASSMHPGQSIDNSPLH
>TRBV28|TRBJ1-1
ASVQGRGRNTEAF
>TRBV18|TRBJ2-1
ASSQGLAGYNEQF